These T cell receptor beta chains were read from a single sample in a study of CD8 T cells in Susac syndrome. TCRdb itself ran the immunoSEQ multiplex PCR reads through MiXCR, one entry per CDR3 protein. The sample carries some 150,000 distinct CDR3 sequences, approximately 94% recorded once. Sequencing was carried out using CD4+ T cells from PBMCs. The receptor set was obtained from a human donor with Susac syndrome. CDR3s include the opening cysteine and the closing phenylalanine or tryptophan. The order of the fields is clone size, D gene, J gene, V gene, CDR3 protein, CDR3 DNA. D genes are given only for firm matches. Clone size is shown for a subset of rows, as once, few, many or a class of expanded clone.

abundance: .; d_gene: .; j_gene: TRBJ1-2; v_gene: TRBV6-1; CDR3aa: CASSLLFAKGNYGYTF; CDR3nt: TGTGCCAGCAGTCTTCTATTCGCTAAAGGAAACTATGGCTACACCTTC
abundance: .; d_gene: .; j_gene: TRBJ1-6; v_gene: TRBV29-1; CDR3aa: CSVEALTVETGSPLHF; CDR3nt: TGCAGCGTTGAAGCACTTACCGTAGAGACGGGTTCACCCCTCCACTTT
abundance: .; d_gene: .; j_gene: TRBJ2-1; v_gene: TRBV3-1; CDR3aa: CASSPVADNEQFF; CDR3nt: TGTGCCAGCAGCCCAGTCGCGGACAATGAGCAGTTCTTC
abundance: .; d_gene: .; j_gene: TRBJ2-2; v_gene: TRBV15; CDR3aa: CATSRAGTGTTGELFF; CDR3nt: TGTGCCACCAGCAGAGCCGGGACTGGTACCACCGGGGAGCTGTTTTTT
abundance: .; d_gene: .; j_gene: TRBJ2-1; v_gene: TRBV11-2; CDR3aa: CASSLARIRYNEQFF; CDR3nt: TGTGCCAGCAGCTTAGCTCGTATTCGGTACAATGAGCAGTTCTTC
abundance: few; d_gene: .; j_gene: TRBJ2-7; v_gene: TRBV12-3/TRBV12-4; CDR3aa: CASSLQGSEQYF; CDR3nt: TGTGCCAGCAGTTTGCAGGGTAGCGAGCAGTACTTC
abundance: .; d_gene: .; j_gene: TRBJ2-1; v_gene: TRBV7-8; CDR3aa: CASSTRINEQFF; CDR3nt: TGTGCCAGCAGCACACGAATCAATGAGCAGTTCTTC
abundance: .; d_gene: .; j_gene: TRBJ1-5; v_gene: TRBV18; CDR3aa: CASSTQPGGLNQPQHF; CDR3nt: TGTGCCAGCTCGACCCAGCCCGGGGGCCTGAATCAGCCCCAGCATTTT
abundance: .; d_gene: .; j_gene: TRBJ2-3; v_gene: TRBV7-7; CDR3aa: CASSSGISSTDTQYF; CDR3nt: TGTGCTAGCAGCTCCGGGATTTCGAGCACAGATACGCAGTATTTT
abundance: .; d_gene: .; j_gene: TRBJ1-2; v_gene: TRBV2; CDR3aa: CASSDRGAGYGYTF; CDR3nt: TGTGCCAGCAGTGACAGGGGCGCCGGCTATGGCTACACCTTC
abundance: .; d_gene: .; j_gene: TRBJ1-5; v_gene: TRBV5-6; CDR3aa: CASSLGPSGSQPQHF; CDR3nt: TGTGCCAGCAGCCTGGGACCCTCGGGGAGTCAGCCCCAGCATTTT
abundance: .; d_gene: TRBD1; j_gene: TRBJ2-1; v_gene: TRBV20-1; CDR3aa: CSASTGGYNEQFF; CDR3nt: TGCAGTGCGTCGACAGGGGGCTACAATGAGCAGTTCTTC
abundance: .; d_gene: .; j_gene: TRBJ2-2; v_gene: TRBV29-1; CDR3aa: CSTTGATGELFF; CDR3nt: TGCAGCACGACGGGGGCCACCGGGGAGCTGTTTTTT
abundance: .; d_gene: .; j_gene: TRBJ2-7; v_gene: TRBV28; CDR3aa: CASGSGSSYEQYF; CDR3nt: TGTGCCAGCGGCTCAGGGAGCAGCTACGAGCAGTACTTC
abundance: .; d_gene: .; j_gene: TRBJ2-3; v_gene: TRBV11-2; CDR3aa: CASREGDTQYF; CDR3nt: TGTGCCAGCAGGGAAGGGGATACGCAGTATTTT
abundance: .; d_gene: .; j_gene: TRBJ1-2; v_gene: TRBV3-1; CDR3aa: CASKRDGGYTF; CDR3nt: TGTGCCAGCAAAAGGGACGGGGGCTACACCTTC
abundance: .; d_gene: TRBD1; j_gene: TRBJ2-7; v_gene: TRBV12-3/TRBV12-4; CDR3aa: CASSGTGRSEQYF; CDR3nt: TGTGCCAGCAGCGGGACAGGGCGATCCGAGCAGTACTTC
abundance: .; d_gene: TRBD2; j_gene: TRBJ2-7; v_gene: TRBV28; CDR3aa: CASSPGTSGTYEQYF; CDR3nt: TGTGCCAGCAGTCCCGGGACTAGCGGGACCTACGAGCAGTACTTC
abundance: once; d_gene: .; j_gene: TRBJ2-2; v_gene: TRBV7-6; CDR3aa: CASSFQTNTGELFF; CDR3nt: TGTGCCAGCAGCTTCCAGACGAACACCGGGGAGCTGTTTTTT